This T cell receptor (beta chain) is from a study of CD8 T cells in Susac syndrome. RNA amounts of about 0.5 to 1 ug underwent reverse transcription with random hexamers. TCRdb itself ran the immunoSEQ multiplex PCR reads through MiXCR, one entry per CDR3 protein. The sample records 84,000 or so distinct CDR3 sequences, 96% being singletons. This clonotype appeared once. Trimming took off 1 base at V and 4 bases at J, with 11 bases between the two ends. In germline, CDR1 is SGHVS, CDR2 FQNEAQ. This CDR3 contains 14 residues. This TCR was sampled from a human donor with Susac syndrome. V usage is TRBV7-8 and J usage is TRBJ2-7; a weak D match, TRBD2 (5 bases). The sequenced sample consisted of CD8+ T cells from PBMCs. In DNA form, the CDR3 reads TGTGCCAGCAGCTTAGAAGCTTCGGGGTACGAGCAGTACGTC. It codes for CASSLEASGYEQYV.